The 18 T cell receptor beta chains reported below all come from one sample, sequenced in a study of CD8 T cells in ankylosing spondylitis. TCRdb re-called the 5' RACE reads with MiXCR, one entry per CDR3 protein. There are about 240,000 distinct CDR3 sequences in the sample; less than 10% occur only once, and nearly 7% lies in the top ten. Sequencing was carried out using blood, either unsorted or a sorted T cell fraction (not recorded which). The source is a male donor with ankylosing spondylitis or in good health (not recorded which).

This clonotype was seen at least ten times. The chain employs TRBV3-1 and TRBJ1-1; a possible D gene is TRBD1 (6 bases). The CDR3 runs 16 residues. Germline-derived CDR1 and CDR2 are LGHDT and YNNKEL (reference sequence). V dropped 0 bases and J dropped 1 base, with 12 bases sitting between them. The CDR3 protein is CASSQDPGGRNTEAFF. The CDR3 DNA follows: TGTGCCAGCAGCCAAGATCCCGGGGGGCGGAACACTGAAGCTTTCTTT.

This clonotype was seen at least ten times. This chain connects TRBV7-9 to TRBJ2-3; 9 bases agree with TRBD1. Germline V gene data show CDR1 as SEHNR and CDR2 as FQNEAQ (reference sequence). The J segment lost 3 bases and the V segment lost 3 bases, leaving 1 base of the junction unmatched. CDR3 length: 14 residues. CDR3 in DNA: TGTGCCAGCAGCTTCGGACAGGGGACAGATACGCAGTATTTT. Its translation is CASSFGQGTDTQYF.

This clonotype was recorded many times. The chain couples TRBV14 to TRBJ1-2; D gene uncertain. The CDR3 is made up of 13 amino acids. Germline CDR1 is SGHDN and CDR2 is FVKESK. Trimming stripped 1 base from V and 8 bases from J, with 11 bases between. The DNA of the CDR3 is TGTGCCAGCAGCCAAGTAAGGAGGGCGGGCTACACCTTC. Translation: CASSQVRRAGYTF.

In its sample, this clonotype was seen many times. The CDR3 loop reads CSARDILRGTKYF. Here the CDR3 DNA reads TGCAGTGCTAGAGATATTTTGAGGGGCACCAAGTACTTC. This sequence joins TRBV20-1 and TRBJ2-4; possibly TRBD1 or TRBD2 for D (5 bases each). The CDR3 is 13 residues long. The V gene lost 0 bases and the J gene lost 14 bases, with 17 bases spanning the gap. The germline CDR1 and CDR2 sequences are DFQATT and SNEGSKA (reference sequence).

This clonotype was picked up many times. V gene TRBV7-9 combines with J gene TRBJ2-1, with 14 bases identical to TRBD2. This CDR3 is 16 amino acids long. CDR1 SEHNR and CDR2 FQNEAQ come from the germline V gene (reference sequence). Trimming took 5 bases from V and 1 from J; bases not matched to a gene: 1. The CDR3 reads CASSRTSGRSYNEQFF. CDR3 DNA sequence: TGTGCCAGCAGCAGGACTAGCGGGAGGTCCTACAATGAGCAGTTCTTC.

Ten or more counts support this clonotype. The chain employs TRBV20-1 and TRBJ1-5; D might be TRBD1 (5 bases). In germline, CDR1 is DFQATT, CDR2 SNEGSKA (reference sequence). The CDR3 consists of 13 residues. Trimming pared 0 bases from V and 5 bases from J, leaving 8 bases between. The CDR3 sequence is CSARESRDQPQHF. The CDR3 bases are TGCAGTGCTAGAGAATCCAGGGATCAGCCCCAGCATTTT.

There are many counts of this clonotype. The V gene is TRBV7-2, the J gene TRBJ1-3; D is ambiguous. The V end was cut by 4 bases, the J end by 3 bases, with 10 bases between. CDR1 and CDR2 (germline): SGHTA, FQGNSA. This CDR3 is built from 14 residues. The CDR3 sequence: CASSWTDFGNTIYF. Written as DNA, the CDR3 is TGTGCCAGCAGCTGGACGGACTTTGGAAACACCATATATTTT. The full variable domain, in which reference TRBV7-2 and TRBJ1-3 provide the parts outside the CDR3, is GAGVSQSPSNKVTEKGKDVELRCDPISGHTALYWYRQSLGQGLEFLIYFQGNSAPDKSGLPSDRFSAERTGGSVSTLTIQRTQQEDSAVYLCASSWTDFGNTIYFGEGSWLTVV.

This clonotype appeared many times. The chain recombines TRBV12-3 or TRBV12-4 with TRBJ2-7; 10 bases are shared with TRBD2. The CDR3 has 13 residues. V shed 7 bases, J shed 2 bases, and the junction held 2 bases outside the gene matches. The CDR3 is CASKSGGAYEQYF. CDR3 bases: TGTGCCAGCAAGAGCGGGGGGGCCTACGAGCAGTACTTC.

Many counts were recorded for this clonotype. This chain joins TRBV7-2 and TRBJ2-3, with TRBD2 as a possible D gene (6 bases). Trimming shortened V by 2 bases and J by 5 bases, and 11 bases separated the two germline ends. The CDR3 runs 14 residues. CDR1 SGHTA and CDR2 FQGNSA come from the germline V gene. CDR3 protein: CASSLRPREDTQYF. The CDR3, as DNA: TGTGCCAGCAGCTTAAGGCCGCGGGAAGATACGCAGTATTTT.

The chain is built from TRBV4-2 and TRBJ2-3; weak D call: TRBD2 (5 bases). Trimming took off 0 bases at V and 3 bases at J, with 13 bases between the two ends. Germline values: CDR1 LGHNA, CDR2 YNFKEQ. The CDR3 consists of 16 residues. The CDR3 spells CASSQDGLRETDTQYF. CDR3 nucleotides: TGTGCCAGCAGCCAAGATGGCTTACGGGAAACAGATACGCAGTATTTT.

This clonotype was picked up many times. The chain employs TRBV11-1 and TRBJ2-1; TRBD2 agrees at 9 bases. The CDR3 is 15 residues long. The V gene end was trimmed by 3 bases and the J gene end by 8 bases; junction bases not matched to a gene: 8. Germline CDR1 reads SGHAT; CDR2 reads FQDESV (reference sequence). The CDR3 protein is CASSFGTSWGDEQFF. In nucleotides, the CDR3 is TGTGCCAGCAGCTTTGGGACTAGCTGGGGGGATGAGCAGTTCTTC.

In its sample, this clonotype was seen many times. The CDR3 DNA reads TGTGCCAGCAGCTTAGAGAGGTACGAGCAGTACTTC. The encoded protein is CASSLERYEQYF. V usage is TRBV7-2 and J usage is TRBJ2-7; D is uncertain. Per germline, CDR1 SGHTA and CDR2 FQGNSA. The CDR3 loop spans 12 amino acids. Trimming took off 1 base at V and 4 bases at J, with 5 bases between the two ends.

This sequence joins TRBV7-9 and TRBJ1-1, with 12 bases aligning to TRBD1. The J segment lost 8 bases and the V segment lost 4 bases, leaving 11 bases of the junction unmatched. Germline V gene sequence: CDR1 SEHNR, CDR2 FQNEAQ (reference sequence). This CDR3 spans 16 amino acids. The CDR3 bases are TGTGCCAGCAGCTCCCCGGGACAGGGGGCTCTGGGGGAAGCTTTCTTT. Encoded protein: CASSSPGQGALGEAFF.

CDR3 DNA sequence: TGTGCCAGCAGTCCGGGTGGGGGGGGCTATGGCTACACCTTC. It translates to CASSPGGGGYGYTF. The chain employs TRBV12-3 or TRBV12-4 and TRBJ1-2, with a possible D match to TRBD1 (5 bases). Deletions cut 5 bases from V and 4 bases from J, with 14 bases between. The CDR3 totals 14 residues.

Many counts were recorded for this clonotype. This chain uses TRBV6-5 with TRBJ1-2; 7 bases are a match to TRBD1. Trimming took 2 bases from V and 4 from J; bases not matched to a gene: 7. The CDR3 extends over 15 amino acids. Germline V lookup: CDR1 MNHEY, CDR2 SVGAGI. CDR3: CASSYDWRTGYGYTF. CDR3 nucleotide sequence: TGTGCCAGCAGTTACGATTGGAGGACAGGCTATGGCTACACCTTC.

This clonotype was seen at least ten times. The rearrangement joins TRBV5-1 to TRBJ1-1; 10 positions match TRBD1. This CDR3 has 15 residues. In germline, CDR1 is SGHRS, CDR2 YFSETQ. V shed 0 bases, J shed 7 bases, and the junction held 6 bases outside the gene matches. The DNA of the CDR3 is TGCGCCAGCAGCTTGGAGGGACAGGGGAGTGATGAAGCTTTCTTT. This gives the protein CASSLEGQGSDEAFF.

This clonotype was found many times. The chain couples TRBV6-1 to TRBJ1-1; D not resolved. Trimming pared 0 bases from V and 0 bases from J, leaving 5 bases between. The CDR3 length is 14 residues. Germline CDR1 reads MNHNS; CDR2 reads SASEGT. The CDR3 loop reads CASSEARVNTEAFF. The CDR3 DNA reads as TGTGCCAGCAGTGAAGCGAGGGTGAACACTGAAGCTTTCTTT.

The table lists this clonotype with many counts. The J gene is TRBJ2-7, the V gene TRBV20-1; 10 bases fit TRBD2. The ends lost 5 bases at V and 2 bases at J; junction bases unmatched: 3. This CDR3 spans 13 amino acids. CDR1 DFQATT and CDR2 SNEGSKA come from the germline V gene (reference sequence). CDR3 sequence reads: CSALSGRAYEQYF. Here the CDR3 DNA reads TGCAGTGCTCTAAGCGGGAGGGCCTACGAGCAGTACTTC.